A single sample is the source of the 5 T cell receptor beta chains below, sequenced in a study of beta chain features in type 1 diabetes listed by TCRdb under 2018. Libraries were built with the immunoSEQ multiplex PCR assay. The entire amount of isolated RNA was reverse transcribed using the High Capacity cDNA Reverse Transcription Kit, so the sequenced TCRB transcripts were expressed ones. TCRdb provides this immuneACCESS table in a form limited to in-frame rearrangements. Some clones are lacking; in checked studies, under half of them reflect an unresolved V gene, and why the rest are absent is not known. This sample lists fewer than 250,000 clones; around 9.6% were detected once. The biggest ten clones account for just under 0.035% of the sample. Input material: naive CD4+ T cells from blood. The cell subset or site label on this specimen signifies: true naive CD4+ T cells. These receptors were obtained from a young woman in good health.

This clone has a handful of counts. This rearrangement joins TRBV2 to TRBJ2-2, with TRBD2 matching 8 bases. V was pared by 7 bases and J by 1 base, with 2 bases of the junction left unmatched. The CDR3 sequence is 14 residues long. Germline CDR1 SNHLY, CDR2 FYNNEI. The CDR3 reads CASIGRVNTGELFF. Here the CDR3 DNA reads TGTGCCAGCATCGGGAGGGTGAACACCGGGGAGCTGTTTTTT.

V is TRBV4-2 and J is TRBJ2-7, with 12 bases identical to TRBD2. The CDR3 consists of 20 residues. Germline CDR1 is LGHNA and CDR2 is YNFKEQ. After removal of 2 bases from V and 3 bases from J, the junction contained 17 bases not matched to a gene. In DNA form, the CDR3 reads TGTGCCAGCAGCCAACTCCTCTCCGGGACTAGCGGGTCCGCACTCTACGAGCAGTACTTC. Translation: CASSQLLSGTSGSALYEQYF.

At least ten counts were recorded for this clone. CDR3 in amino acids: CAWVGSGQETQYF. CDR3 sequence (DNA): TGTGCCTGGGTCGGCAGCGGACAAGAGACCCAGTACTTC. The chain is built from TRBV30 and TRBJ2-5, with D possibly being TRBD2 (5 bases). Germline values: CDR1 GTSNPN, CDR2 SVGIG (reference sequence). CDR3 length equals 13 residues. Between the trimmed V and J ends, which lost 5 bases and 2 bases, there was a span of 12 bases.

V is TRBV30 and J is TRBJ1-2; D remains ambiguous. The germline gives CDR1 GTSNPN, CDR2 SVGIG (reference sequence). The CDR3 sequence is 13 residues long. Trimming removed 4 bases from V and 4 bases from J, with 13 bases in between. The CDR3 region is CAWNEGAGYGYTF. The CDR3, as DNA: TGTGCCTGGAATGAGGGCGCGGGCTATGGCTACACCTTC. Full variable domain (remainder filled in from reference TRBV30 and TRBJ1-2): SQTIHQWPATLVQPVGSPLSLECTVEGTSNPNLYWYRQAAGRGLQLLFYSVGIGQISSEVPQNLSASRPQDRQFILSSKKLLLSDSGFYLCAWNEGAGYGYTFGSGTRLTVV.

A few counts support this clone. The chain couples TRBV4-1 to TRBJ1-2; TRBD1 matches at 8 bases. V dropped 0 bases and J dropped 4; count of bases not matched to a gene: 4. This CDR3 has 15 amino acids. Germline CDR1 reads MGHRA; CDR2 reads YSYEKL. CDR3 bases: TGCGCCAGCAGCCAAGACGACAGGGGTGGCTATGGCTACACCTTC. Its protein is CASSQDDRGGYGYTF.